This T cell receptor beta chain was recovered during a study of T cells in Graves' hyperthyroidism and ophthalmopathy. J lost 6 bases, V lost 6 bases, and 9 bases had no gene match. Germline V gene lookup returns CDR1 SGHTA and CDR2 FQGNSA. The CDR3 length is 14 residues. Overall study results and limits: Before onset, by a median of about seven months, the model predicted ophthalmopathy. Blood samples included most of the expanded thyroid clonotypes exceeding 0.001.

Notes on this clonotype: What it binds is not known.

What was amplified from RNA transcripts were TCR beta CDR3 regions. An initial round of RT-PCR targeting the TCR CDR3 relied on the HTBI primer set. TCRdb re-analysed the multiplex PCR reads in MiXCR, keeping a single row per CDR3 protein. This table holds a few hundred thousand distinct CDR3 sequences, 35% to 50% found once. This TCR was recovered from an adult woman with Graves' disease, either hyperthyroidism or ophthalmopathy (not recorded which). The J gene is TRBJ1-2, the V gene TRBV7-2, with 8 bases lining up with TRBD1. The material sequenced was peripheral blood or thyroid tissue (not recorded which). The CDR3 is CASRAGGLIDGYTF. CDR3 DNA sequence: TGTGCCAGCAGAGCAGGGGGCCTTATCGATGGCTACACCTTC.